This TCR beta chain came from a study of blood T cell repertoires in COVID-19. The wider study: Samples representing acute and convalescent COVID-19 were sourced from the United States, Italy and Spain.

The germline CDR1 and CDR2 sequences are DFQATT and SNEGSKA (reference sequence). V lost 3 bases to trimming and J lost 0 bases, with 5 bases between them. The CDR3 is made up of 12 amino acids. Original processing notes: Researchers report that nucleated cell counts were estimated from reference gene primer amplification. TCRdb keeps only in-frame clones here, not all; method: immunoSEQ multiplex PCR. V, J and clone size reflect that table, while D and trimming were determined from the DNA. In the table there are tens of thousands of clones, around four fifths of which are singletons. This clonotype originated in a man aged 50-60 years with acute or convalescent COVID-19. Sample: peripheral blood. The J gene is TRBJ1-1, the V gene TRBV20-1; D not certain. CDR3 sequence (DNA): TGCAGTGCTAGTCGTGTGAACACTGAAGCTTTCTTT. The encoded protein is CSASRVNTEAFF.